This TCR beta chain was found in a study of OX40 agonist ivuxolimab in advanced cancers. Study-wide context: Each dose-escalation patient presented with hepatocellular carcinoma, melanoma, renal cell or head and neck cancer. Study-wide points: CD4+ and CD8+ blood T cells expanded clonally by week 6 at 0.1 to 3.0 mg/kg.

Remarks on this clone: The antigen is not known.

TCRdb keeps only in-frame clones here, not all; method: immunoSEQ multiplex PCR. This repertoire shows around 61,000 clones, approximately 78% found once; its top ten account for approximately 5.2%. Germline values: CDR1 MNHNS, CDR2 SASEGT. Trimming removed 5 bases from V and 3 bases from J, with 14 bases in between. The CDR3 contains 14 residues. Specimen: CD4+ or CD8+ T cells sorted from blood, collected in a trial of the OX40 agonist ivuxolimab. The sequence was collected from an adult with an advanced solid tumor such as melanoma, head and neck, liver or kidney cancer. This chain connects TRBV6-1 to TRBJ2-7; TRBD1 is a possible D gene (8 bases). CDR3 region: CASSTGGGLYEQYF. CDR3 nucleotides: TGTGCCAGCAGTACAGGGGGGGGCCTCTACGAGCAGTACTTC.